This section outlines one T cell receptor (beta chain) sequence together with its context. The missing CDR3 end, 3 residues past where the read stops, is filled in from the germline J gene. The V end lost 0 bases, the J end lost 2 bases, and 6 bases lay between the germline ends. Looked up from germline, CDR1 is LNHDA and CDR2 is SQIVND (reference sequence). The CDR3 runs 14 residues. The data derive from a study of T cells in women clearing cervical HPV infection. Average input was roughly 1,200 ng genomic DNA for immunoSEQ TCR beta CDR3 amplification. Produced via immunoSEQ multiplex PCR; TCRdb's table is partial and in-frame only. The sample has just over 20,000 clones; the top ten hold 5.2%.

The chain has TRBV19 and TRBJ2-3, with no clear D. This sequence was found in a woman between 18 and 69 years old with a cervical HPV16 infection that either progressed to CIN3+ or cleared (not recorded which). The sample consisted of blood buffy coat. Here the CDR3 reads CASSIDLFTDTQYF. The sequenced CDR3 bases are TGTGCCAGTAGTATAGATCTATTCACAGATACG.